This record looks at one TCR beta chain sequence and its context. This clone was counted between two and nine times. It lacks a known antigen. No base quality information exists; no much larger clone differs at one position. Inclusive of the bounding cysteine and phenylalanine, the CDR3 is 14 residues long. CDR3 DNA only is kept here, 42 bases in frame from base 1. CDR1 and CDR2 are read off the germline V gene as MNHEY and SVGAGI. V is pared back by 0 bases and J by 2 bases, with 8 bases lying between the germline termini. TCRbeta CDR3 regions were amplified from genomic DNA using the immunoSEQ Assay, a bias-controlled multiplex PCR. In the paper's pipeline: Nucleated cell counts per sample were estimated from amplification of reference gene primers within the assay. To quantify the absolute abundance of each unique TCRbeta CDR3 rearrangement, sequence reads were collapsed and filtered. Productive Simpson clonality was computed per sample as the square root of Simpson's diversity index over productive rearrangements. TCRdb took this table from immuneACCESS and kept in-frame rearrangements with V and J called. Such tables lack part of the clones; where checked against another copy, unresolved V genes explain under half of the gap, and the rest is unexplained. V and J calls and clone size follow that table, whereas D and trimming were derived from the DNA. The sample table lists 250,000 to 350,000 clones, under 85% of them with a count of one. Clones ranked in the top ten supply 0.87% of the sample.

In Seattle, one collaborating source enrolled patients while the infection was active and tracked those patients longitudinally over the course of disease. Whole blood was collected in K2EDTA tubes by collaborating institutions according to the institutions' own protocols. Collaborator samples were shipped for TCRbeta analysis as frozen whole blood, isolated PBMCs, or DNA extracted from either sample type. This record belongs to a study of blood T cell repertoires in COVID-19 (dated by TCRdb to the early 2020s). For the study in its entirety: Samples covering the acute and convalescent phases of COVID-19 were provided by collaborators in the United States, Italy and Spain. The repertoires were released in a freely available public database meant as a resource for research on the immune response to SARS-CoV-2. The sample metadata nearly always contained a de-identified subject ID, COVID-19 status, age in years and sex. Samples were obtained from the ongoing ImmuneRACE study (first 160 participants) and from about 1,300 subjects provided by 6 global collaborators. Where available, HLA class I and class II types were taken from metadata supplied by the sample provider and were not determined by assay-based typing. The material from the prospective study consisted of cDNA or gDNA derived from T cells, B-cell-depleted T cells, or PBMCs. Deeply sampled blood TCRbeta repertoires from subjects exposed to, actively infected with, or recovered from COVID-19 were included in the dataset. General findings and caveats noted by the study authors: The amount of clinical and demographic metadata varied by source and participant and was provided uncurated.

The receptor was isolated from a human donor with COVID-19, enrolled during active disease. The donor label of this sample is uncertain. Sequenced: peripheral blood. This chain is built from TRBV6-5 and TRBJ2-7; the D region possibly corresponds to TRBD1 (5 bases align). The nucleotides are TGTGCCAGCAGTTACTCAAGGGGTCCCTACGAGCAGTACTTC. Translated, it reads CASSYSRGPYEQYF.